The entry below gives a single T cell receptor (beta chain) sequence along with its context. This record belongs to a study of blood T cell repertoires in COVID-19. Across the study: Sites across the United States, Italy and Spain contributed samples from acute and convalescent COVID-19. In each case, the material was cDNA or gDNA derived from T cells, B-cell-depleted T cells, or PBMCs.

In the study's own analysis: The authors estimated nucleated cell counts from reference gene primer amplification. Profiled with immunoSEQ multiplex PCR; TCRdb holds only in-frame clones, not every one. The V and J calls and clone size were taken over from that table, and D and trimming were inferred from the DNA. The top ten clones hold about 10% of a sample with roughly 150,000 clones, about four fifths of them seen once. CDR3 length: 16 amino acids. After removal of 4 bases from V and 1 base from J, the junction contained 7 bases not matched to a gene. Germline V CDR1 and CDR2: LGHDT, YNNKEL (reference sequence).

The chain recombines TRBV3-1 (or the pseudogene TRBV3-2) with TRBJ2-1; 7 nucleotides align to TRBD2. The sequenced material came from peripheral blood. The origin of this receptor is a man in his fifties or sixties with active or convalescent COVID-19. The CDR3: CASSLLDGRSYNEQFF. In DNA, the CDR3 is TGTGCCAGCAGCCTGCTAGACGGGAGGTCCTACAATGAGCAGTTCTTC.